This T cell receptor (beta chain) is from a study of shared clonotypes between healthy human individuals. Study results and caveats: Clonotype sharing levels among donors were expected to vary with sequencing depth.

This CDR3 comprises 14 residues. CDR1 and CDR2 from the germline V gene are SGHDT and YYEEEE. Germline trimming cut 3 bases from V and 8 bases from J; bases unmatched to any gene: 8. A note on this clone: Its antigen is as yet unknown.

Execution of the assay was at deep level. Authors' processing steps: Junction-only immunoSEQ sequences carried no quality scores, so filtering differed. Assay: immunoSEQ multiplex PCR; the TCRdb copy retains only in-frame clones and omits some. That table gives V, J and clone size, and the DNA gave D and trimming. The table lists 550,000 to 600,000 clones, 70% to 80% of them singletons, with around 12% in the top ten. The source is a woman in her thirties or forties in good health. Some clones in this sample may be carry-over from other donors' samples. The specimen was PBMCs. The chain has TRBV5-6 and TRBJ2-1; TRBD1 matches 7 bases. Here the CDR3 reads CASSSGQWGDEQFF. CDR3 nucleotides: TGTGCCAGCAGCTCGGGACAGTGGGGAGATGAGCAGTTCTTC.